This entry lists 21 T cell receptor beta chains sequenced from one sample in a study of Graves' ophthalmopathy and Graves' hyperthyroidism. RNA transcripts were the template, and TCR beta CDR3 regions were amplified from them. Amplification began with first-round RT-PCR using HTBI primers, then second-round multiplex PCR was performed. A single record per CDR3 protein comes from TCRdb applying MiXCR to the multiplex PCR reads. This table has hundreds of thousands of distinct CDR3 sequences, approximately 40% appearing once. Sequencing was carried out using peripheral blood. The receptors were gathered from an adult man with Graves' ophthalmopathy.

This clonotype was observed at least ten times. This chain joins TRBV7-9 and TRBJ2-7, with unresolved D. The V and J ends lost 5 bases and 0 bases respectively, with 5 bases between them. Germline CDR1 and CDR2: SEHNR and FQNEAQ (reference sequence). CDR3 size: 12 residues. The CDR3 reads CASSPSSYEQYF. The CDR3 bases are TGTGCCAGCAGCCCCAGCTCCTACGAGCAGTACTTC. Complete variable domain (other parts from reference TRBV7-9 and TRBJ2-7): DTGVSQNPRHKITKRGQNVTFRCDPISEHNRLYWYRQTLGQGPEFLTYFQNEAQLEKSRLLSDRFSAERPKGSFSTLEIQRTEQGDSAMYLCASSPSSYEQYFGPGTRLTVT.

This clonotype was seen a handful of times. V usage is TRBV7-3 and J usage is TRBJ1-4; D ambiguous. The CDR3 is 12 amino acids. The V end was cut by 5 bases, the J end by 8 bases, with 9 bases between. From germline, CDR1 is SGHTA and CDR2 FQGTGA. The chain's CDR3 is CASSGLGEKLFF. CDR3 coding DNA: TGTGCCAGCAGCGGCCTGGGAGAAAAACTGTTTTTT.

This chain joins TRBV13 and TRBJ2-2, with D maybe TRBD2 (5 bases). CDR3 length: 14 residues. V shed 6 bases and J shed 5 bases, with 13 bases lying between them. CDR1 and CDR2 (germline): PRHDT, FYEKMQ (reference sequence). In DNA, the CDR3 is TGTGCCAGCAGATCCGGGGAATATACCGGGGAGCTGTTTTTT. This codes for CASRSGEYTGELFF.

The chain has TRBV20-1 and TRBJ2-5, with 10 bases fitting TRBD2. The CDR3 sequence is 15 residues long. Germline CDR1 DFQATT, CDR2 SNEGSKA (reference sequence). V dropped 1 base and J dropped 5; count of bases not matched to a gene: 7. The CDR3: CSARGTSGVGETQYF. In DNA, the CDR3 is TGCAGTGCTAGAGGGACTAGCGGAGTTGGGGAGACCCAGTACTTC.

This chain links TRBV2 with TRBJ2-5, with 8 bases fitting TRBD1. J was trimmed by 4 bases and V by 8 bases; bases with no gene match: 12. Germline lookup yields CDR1 SNHLY and CDR2 FYNNEI. The CDR3 length is 15 residues. The CDR3 loop reads CASSLRRDRTETQYF. CDR3 DNA sequence: TGTGCCAGCTCACTAAGACGGGACAGGACAGAGACCCAGTACTTC.

The V and J genes are TRBV20-1 and TRBJ2-7; either TRBD1 or TRBD2 may supply D (7 bases each). Germline CDR1 reads DFQATT; CDR2 reads SNEGSKA (reference sequence). V lost 5 bases and J 6 bases, leaving 17 bases between the germline ends. This CDR3 comprises 13 residues. Here the CDR3 DNA reads TGCAGTGCTTTTGGGGAGGGGGCTTTCGAGCAGTACTTC. Translated, it gives CSAFGEGAFEQYF.

V is TRBV9 and J is TRBJ2-1, with no clear D. The CDR3 is made up of 17 amino acids. Germline values: CDR1 SGDLS, CDR2 YYNGEE. V was trimmed by 4 bases and J by 7 bases, leaving 24 bases between them. The CDR3 loop is CASSPSNPLTAPNEQFF. CDR3 in DNA: TGTGCCAGCAGCCCCTCGAACCCATTGACCGCCCCGAATGAGCAGTTCTTC.

This clonotype occurred a few times. The chain carries TRBV11-2 and TRBJ1-6, with TRBD1 identical over 7 bases. Germline CDR1 is SGHAT and CDR2 is FQNNGV. This CDR3 has 16 residues. V was clipped by 4 bases and J by 9 bases; unmatched bases: 12. The chain's CDR3 is CASSSSDRTRSSPLHF. The CDR3 DNA sequence: TGTGCCAGCAGCTCATCGGACAGGACTCGCTCTTCACCCCTCCACTTT.

CDR3 DNA sequence: TGCAGTGCCCCCCGAGGGATGGGCACTGAAGCTTTCTTT. Protein sequence: CSAPRGMGTEAFF. The rearrangement links TRBV20-1 to TRBJ1-1; D gene uncertain. The CDR3 runs 13 residues. Per germline, CDR1 DFQATT and CDR2 SNEGSKA (reference sequence). Trimming took off 6 bases at V and 4 bases at J, with 15 bases between the two ends.

This chain joins TRBV25-1 and TRBJ1-2; D is unclear. Germline values: CDR1 MGHDK, CDR2 SYGVNS. Trimming shortened V by 11 bases and J by 0 bases, and 16 bases separated the two germline ends. The CDR3 runs 14 residues. CDR3 sequence reads: CAWNIGETNYGYTF. CDR3 sequence (DNA): TGTGCCTGGAACATTGGGGAGACTAACTATGGCTACACCTTC.

This clonotype occurred many times. CDR3 DNA sequence: TGTGCCAGCAGCTTAGGACAGGGTGCGACCCAGTACTTC. Residues: CASSLGQGATQYF. The V call is TRBV7-2, the J call TRBJ2-5; 7 bases are shared with TRBD1. CDR1 is SGHTA, CDR2 FQGNSA, per germline. The V and J ends lost 1 base and 7 bases, in that order; junction bases with no gene match: 3. The CDR3 is made up of 13 amino acids.

About this clonotype itself: One end of the junction fails to match germline, which may point to a read error. The V and J genes are TRBV10-3 and TRBJ2-6; D is unresolved. The germline V gene encodes CDR1 ENHRY and CDR2 SYGVKD. The CDR3 runs to 15 residues. Here the CDR3 reads CASSSQPVGANVLTF. CDR3 coding DNA: TGTGCCAGCAGTTCCCAACCTGTTGGGGCCAACGTCCTGACTTTC.

This clonotype was observed at least ten times. J is TRBJ2-2 and V is TRBV7-9, with D unresolved. This CDR3 comprises 13 residues. Deletions cut 2 bases from V and 7 bases from J, with 8 bases between. Germline CDR1 and CDR2: SEHNR and FQNEAQ (reference sequence). CDR3 in DNA: TGTGCCAGCAGCTTAAATACCCTCGGGGAGCTGTTTTTT. It is translated as CASSLNTLGELFF.

The gene calls are TRBV12-3 or TRBV12-4 and TRBJ1-2; D unresolved. Trimming stripped 6 bases from V and 5 bases from J, with 10 bases between. This CDR3 comprises 12 residues. CDR3 DNA sequence: TGTGCCAGCAGCCGGACCCGATATGGCTACACCTTC. Amino acids: CASSRTRYGYTF.

There are a few counts of this clonotype. This chain connects TRBV10-3 to TRBJ2-2; D remains ambiguous. There are 12 residues in the CDR3. Trimming took 8 bases from V and 6 from J, leaving 10 bases between them. The germline CDR1 and CDR2 sequences are ENHRY and SYGVKD. CDR3 region: CAIGYRAGELFF. Here the CDR3 DNA reads TGTGCCATCGGATATCGGGCCGGGGAGCTGTTTTTT.

The chain links TRBV7-3 to TRBJ2-5; the match to TRBD2 covers 11 bases. The V gene end was trimmed by 7 bases and the J gene end by 5 bases; junction bases not matched to a gene: 18. Per germline, CDR1 SGHTA and CDR2 FQGTGA. The CDR3 has 18 residues. This CDR3 is CASIGPQGLAGGSETQYF. The CDR3 region has the DNA TGTGCCAGCATCGGCCCACAGGGGCTAGCGGGGGGATCCGAGACCCAGTACTTC.

J is TRBJ2-7 and V is TRBV2; TRBD2 agrees at 7 bases. The CDR3 sequence is 15 residues long. Germline CDR1 SNHLY, CDR2 FYNNEI. V was pared by 4 bases and J by 0 bases, with 6 bases of the junction left unmatched. The CDR3 is CASSGGRESSYEQYF. The CDR3 DNA sequence: TGTGCCAGCAGTGGAGGGAGGGAAAGCTCCTACGAGCAGTACTTC.

This clonotype was seen many times. The V gene is TRBV2, the J gene TRBJ1-6; TRBD1 might be the D (5 bases). Looked up from germline, CDR1 is SNHLY and CDR2 is FYNNEI. V shed 2 bases and J shed 8 bases, with 13 bases lying between them. The CDR3 spans 15 residues. CDR3: CASSEPAGTYSPLHF. The DNA of the CDR3 is TGTGCCAGCAGTGAACCGGCAGGGACTTATTCACCCCTCCACTTT.

This clonotype has only a few counts. V and J are TRBV7-2 and TRBJ2-5, with TRBD2 identical over 15 bases. V trimming: 6 bases; J trimming: 1 base; junction bases outside the gene matches: 9. Per the germline V gene, CDR1 is SGHTA and CDR2 is FQGNSA. The CDR3 contains 18 residues. The CDR3 sequence: CASSYGGLAGGVQETQYF. The DNA of the CDR3 is TGTGCCAGCAGTTACGGGGGACTAGCGGGAGGAGTCCAAGAGACCCAGTACTTC.

As for this clonotype: This likely comes from a read error, as the CDR3 has no conserved phenylalanine or tryptophan at its end. The chain uses TRBV5-6 and TRBJ2-7; D call uncertain. Trimming took off 1 base at V and 5 bases at J, with 4 bases between the two ends. The germline gives CDR1 SGHDT, CDR2 YYEEEE. The CDR3 totals 11 residues. In nucleotides, the CDR3 is TGTGCCAGCAGCTTGTCGCACGAGCAGTACTGC. Its translation is CASSLSHEQYC.

This clonotype has just a few counts. This chain uses TRBV7-2 with TRBJ1-1, with D unclear. CDR1 and CDR2 from the germline V gene are SGHTA and FQGNSA. This CDR3 spans 15 amino acids. V gave up 1 base and J gave up 1 base, with 10 bases separating them. CDR3 loop: CASSLDRWGNTEAFF. The CDR3 coding sequence is TGTGCCAGCAGCTTAGATAGATGGGGGAACACTGAAGCTTTCTTT.